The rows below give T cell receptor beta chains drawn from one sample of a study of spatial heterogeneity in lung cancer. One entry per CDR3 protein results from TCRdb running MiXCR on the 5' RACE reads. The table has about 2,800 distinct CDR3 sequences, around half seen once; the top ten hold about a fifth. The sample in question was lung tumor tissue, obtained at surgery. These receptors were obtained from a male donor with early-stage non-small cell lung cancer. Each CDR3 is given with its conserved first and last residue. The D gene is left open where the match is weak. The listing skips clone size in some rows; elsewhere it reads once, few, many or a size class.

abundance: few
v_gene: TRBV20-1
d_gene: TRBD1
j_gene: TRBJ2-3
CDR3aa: CSARRQGGTDTQYF
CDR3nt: TGCAGTGCTAGACGGCAGGGGGGCACAGATACGCAGTATTTT

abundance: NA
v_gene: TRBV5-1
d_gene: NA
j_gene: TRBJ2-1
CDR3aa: CASSLDVDNEQFF
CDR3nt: TGCGCCAGCAGCTTGGATGTGGACAATGAGCAGTTCTTC

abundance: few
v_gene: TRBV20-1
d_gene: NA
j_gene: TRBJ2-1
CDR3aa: CSALDNEQFF
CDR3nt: TGCAGTGCTCTGGACAATGAGCAGTTCTTC

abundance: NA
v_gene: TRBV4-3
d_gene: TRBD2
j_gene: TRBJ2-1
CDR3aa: CASSQALAGGPNEQFF
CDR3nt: TGCGCCAGCAGCCAAGCCTTAGCGGGGGGGCCGAATGAGCAGTTCTTC

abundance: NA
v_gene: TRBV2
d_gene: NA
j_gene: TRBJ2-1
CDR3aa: CASSEDSDSYNEQFF
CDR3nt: TGTGCCAGCAGTGAAGACAGTGACTCCTACAATGAGCAGTTCTTC

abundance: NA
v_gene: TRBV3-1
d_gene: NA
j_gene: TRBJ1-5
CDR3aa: CASSQDRDQPQHF
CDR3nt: TGTGCCAGCAGCCAAGATAGGGATCAGCCCCAGCATTTT

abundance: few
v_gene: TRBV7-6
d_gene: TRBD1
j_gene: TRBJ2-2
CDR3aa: CASSVAGGSGELFF
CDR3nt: TGTGCCAGCAGCGTAGCAGGGGGCTCCGGGGAGCTGTTTTTT

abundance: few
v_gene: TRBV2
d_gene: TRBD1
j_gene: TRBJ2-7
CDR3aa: CASSSQGIYYEQYF
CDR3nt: TGTGCCAGCAGCTCACAGGGGATTTACTACGAGCAGTACTTC

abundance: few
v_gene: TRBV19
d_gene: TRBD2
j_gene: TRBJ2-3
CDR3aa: CATGTSGGLGDTQYF
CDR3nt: TGTGCCACTGGGACTAGCGGGGGGCTGGGAGATACGCAGTATTTT

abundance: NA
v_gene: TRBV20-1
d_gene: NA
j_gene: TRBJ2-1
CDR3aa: CSARDVVGVYEQFF
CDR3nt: TGCAGTGCTAGAGATGTAGTGGGGGTGTATGAGCAGTTCTTC

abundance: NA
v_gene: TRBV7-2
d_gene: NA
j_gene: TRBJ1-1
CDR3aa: CASSLSQNTEAFF
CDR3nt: TGTGCCAGCAGCTTATCGCAGAACACTGAAGCTTTCTTT

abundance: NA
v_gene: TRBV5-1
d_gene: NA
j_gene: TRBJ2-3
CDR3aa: CASSRDGPRARGITDTQYF
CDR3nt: TGCGCCAGCAGCCGGGACGGTCCTCGGGCTAGGGGAATAACGGATACGCAGTATTTT

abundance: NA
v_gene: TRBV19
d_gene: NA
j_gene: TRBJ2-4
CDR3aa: CASSPDSLAKNIQYF
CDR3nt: TGTGCCAGTAGTCCCGACAGCTTAGCCAAAAACATTCAGTACTTC

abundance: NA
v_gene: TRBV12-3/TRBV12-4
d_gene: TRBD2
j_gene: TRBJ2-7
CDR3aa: CASSFLAGGHYEQYF
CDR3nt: TGTGCCAGCAGTTTTTTAGCGGGGGGCCACTACGAGCAGTACTTC

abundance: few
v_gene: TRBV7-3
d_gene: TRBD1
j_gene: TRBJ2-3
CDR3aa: CASSLTAGGWDTQYF
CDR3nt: TGTGCCAGCAGCCTAACGGCAGGGGGATGGGATACGCAGTATTTT

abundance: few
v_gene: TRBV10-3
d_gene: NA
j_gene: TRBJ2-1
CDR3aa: CAISLGGIEQFF
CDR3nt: TGTGCCATCAGTCTGGGCGGCATTGAGCAGTTCTTC

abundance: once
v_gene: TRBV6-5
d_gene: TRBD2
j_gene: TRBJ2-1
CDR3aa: CASSFGTSLDNEQFF
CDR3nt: TGTGCCAGCAGTTTCGGGACTAGCCTCGACAATGAGCAGTTCTTC

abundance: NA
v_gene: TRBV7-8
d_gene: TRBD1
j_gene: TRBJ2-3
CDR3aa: CASSSTGRYTDTQYF
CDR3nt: TGTGCCAGCAGCTCGACAGGGCGGTACACAGATACGCAGTATTTT

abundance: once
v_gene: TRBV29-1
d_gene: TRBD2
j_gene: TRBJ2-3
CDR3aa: CSVRLADSTDTQYF
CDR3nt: TGCAGCGTCCGACTAGCGGATAGCACAGATACGCAGTATTTT

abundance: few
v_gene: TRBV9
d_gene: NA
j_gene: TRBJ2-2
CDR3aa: CASSVGREAGELFF
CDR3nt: TGTGCCAGCAGCGTAGGCAGGGAAGCCGGGGAGCTGTTTTTT

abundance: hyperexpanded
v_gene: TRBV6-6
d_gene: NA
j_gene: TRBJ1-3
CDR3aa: CASSTSTGEVNTIYF
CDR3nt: NA

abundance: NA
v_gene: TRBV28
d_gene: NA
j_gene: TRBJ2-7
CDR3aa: CASGSGLGGYEQYF
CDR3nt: TGTGCCAGCGGGAGTGGACTAGGGGGTTACGAGCAGTACTTC

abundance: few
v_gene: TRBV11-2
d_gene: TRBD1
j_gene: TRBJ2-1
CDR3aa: CASSLKYPGQVNNEQFF
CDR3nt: TGTGCCAGCAGCCTCAAATATCCGGGACAGGTCAACAATGAGCAGTTCTTC

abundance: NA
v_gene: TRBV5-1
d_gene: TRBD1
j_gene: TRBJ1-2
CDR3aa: CASSSTGGGYGYTF
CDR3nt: TGCGCCAGCAGCAGCACAGGGGGCGGCTATGGCTACACCTTC

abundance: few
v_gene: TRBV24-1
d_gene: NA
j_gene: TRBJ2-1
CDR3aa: CATSDPWAEAEQFF
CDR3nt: TGTGCCACCAGTGATCCCTGGGCAGAGGCTGAGCAGTTCTTC

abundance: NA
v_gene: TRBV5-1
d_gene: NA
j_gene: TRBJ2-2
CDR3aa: CASSLDNTGELFF
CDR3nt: TGCGCCAGCAGCTTGGACAACACCGGGGAGCTGTTTTTT

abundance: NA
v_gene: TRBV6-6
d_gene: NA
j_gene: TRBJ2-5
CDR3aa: CASSSTGTEETQYF
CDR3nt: TGTGCCAGCAGTTCCACCGGGACTGAAGAGACCCAGTACTTC

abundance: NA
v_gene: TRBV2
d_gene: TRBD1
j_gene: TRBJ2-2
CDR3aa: CASGGQGVTGELFF
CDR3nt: TGTGCCAGCGGGGGACAGGGAGTGACCGGGGAGCTGTTTTTT

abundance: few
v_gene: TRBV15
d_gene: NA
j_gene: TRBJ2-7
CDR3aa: CATSRDLRNSRGHYEQYF
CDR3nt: TGTGCCACCAGCAGAGATCTAAGGAACTCCCGGGGGCACTACGAGCAGTACTTC

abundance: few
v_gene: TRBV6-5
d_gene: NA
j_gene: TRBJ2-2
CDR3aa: CASRSEAGELFF
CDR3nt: TGTGCCAGCAGGTCTGAAGCCGGGGAGCTGTTTTTT

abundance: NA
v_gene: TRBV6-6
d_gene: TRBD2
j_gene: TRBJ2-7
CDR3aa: CASIAGGSSYEQYF
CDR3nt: TGTGCCAGCATAGCGGGGGGTAGCTCCTACGAGCAGTACTTC

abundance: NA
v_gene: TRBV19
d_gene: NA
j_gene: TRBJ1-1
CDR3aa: CASSESESDTEAFF
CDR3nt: TGTGCCAGTAGCGAAAGTGAATCGGACACTGAAGCTTTCTTT

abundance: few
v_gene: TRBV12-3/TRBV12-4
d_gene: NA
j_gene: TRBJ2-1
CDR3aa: CASSEGRGTHNEQFF
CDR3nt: TGTGCCAGCAGTGAGGGACGCGGTACCCACAATGAGCAGTTCTTC

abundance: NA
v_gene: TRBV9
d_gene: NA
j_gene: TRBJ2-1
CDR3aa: CASSEGDYYEQFF
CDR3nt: TGTGCCAGCAGCGAGGGAGACTATTATGAGCAGTTCTTC

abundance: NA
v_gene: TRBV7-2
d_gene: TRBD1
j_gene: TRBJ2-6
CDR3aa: CASSGGQGAGANVLTF
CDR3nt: TGTGCCAGCAGCGGTGGACAGGGAGCAGGGGCCAACGTCCTGACTTTC

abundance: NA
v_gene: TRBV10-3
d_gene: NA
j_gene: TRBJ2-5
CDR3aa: CAISQDSSGETQYF
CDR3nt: TGTGCCATCAGCCAGGACTCATCCGGGGAGACCCAGTACTTC

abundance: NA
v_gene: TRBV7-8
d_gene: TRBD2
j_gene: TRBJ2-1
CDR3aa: CASSLELAVNEQFF
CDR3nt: TGTGCCAGCAGCTTAGAACTAGCGGTTAATGAGCAGTTCTTC

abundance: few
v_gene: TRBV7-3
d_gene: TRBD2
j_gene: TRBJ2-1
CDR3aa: CASSREGTRLRAPEQFF
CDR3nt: TGTGCCAGCAGCCGAGAAGGGACTAGACTACGTGCTCCTGAGCAGTTCTTC

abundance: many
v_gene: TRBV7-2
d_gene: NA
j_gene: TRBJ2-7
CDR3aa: CASSSAGQGKYEQYF
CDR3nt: TGTGCCAGCAGCTCAGCTGGTCAGGGAAAGTACGAGCAGTACTTC

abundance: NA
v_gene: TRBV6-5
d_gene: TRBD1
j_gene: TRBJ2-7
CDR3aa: CASSPIRTGASYEQYF
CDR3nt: TGTGCCAGCAGTCCGATTCGGACAGGGGCCTCCTACGAGCAGTACTTC

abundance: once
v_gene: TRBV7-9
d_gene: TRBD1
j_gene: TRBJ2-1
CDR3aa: CASSLGTGDEQFF
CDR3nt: TGTGCCAGCAGCTTAGGGACAGGGGATGAGCAGTTCTTC

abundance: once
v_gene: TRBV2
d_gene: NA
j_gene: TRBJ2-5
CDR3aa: CASSRAAETQYF
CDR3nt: TGTGCCAGCAGCCGGGCCGCAGAGACCCAGTACTTC

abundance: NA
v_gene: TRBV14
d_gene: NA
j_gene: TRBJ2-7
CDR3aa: CASSQDYEQYF
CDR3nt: TGTGCCAGCAGCCAAGATTACGAGCAGTACTTC

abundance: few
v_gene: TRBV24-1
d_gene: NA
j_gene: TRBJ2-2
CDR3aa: CATSDRDNGYTGELFF
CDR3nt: TGTGCCACCAGTGATCGGGACAACGGGTACACCGGGGAGCTGTTTTTT

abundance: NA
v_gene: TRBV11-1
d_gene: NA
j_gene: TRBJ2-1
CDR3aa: CASSLGSRNEQFF
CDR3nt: TGTGCCAGCAGCTTAGGGTCGCGAAATGAGCAGTTCTTC